The 27 T cell receptor beta chains reported below all come from one sample, sequenced in a study of post-analysis software for immune sequencing data. Regarding the study as a whole: Higher frequency in patients than in controls was seen for several TRBV segments, with TRBV5-6, TRBV5-1 and TRBV20-1 among them.

Unique molecular identifiers were built into the TCR beta cDNA libraries. Each CDR3 protein is one row after TCRdb ran MiXCR on the PCR reads. The sample contains about 540,000 distinct CDR3 sequences, approximately 31% of which appear only once. These receptors are not linked to any known antigen. The material sequenced was blood. These receptors originate from a girl younger than 18 with multiple sclerosis.

This rearrangement joins TRBV5-1 to TRBJ2-5; 9 nucleotides agree with TRBD2. The CDR3 spans 15 residues. Germline-derived CDR1 and CDR2 are SGHRS and YFSETQ. V shed 0 bases and J 2 bases; nucleotides not matched to a gene: 2. The CDR3 loop reads CASSLGLAAQETQYF. CDR3 in DNA: TGCGCCAGCAGCTTGGGACTAGCGGCTCAAGAGACCCAGTACTTC.

The CDR3 sequence: CASSRAQSSYNEQYF. The CDR3 region has the DNA TGTGCCAGCAGCAGGGCCCAAAGCTCCTACAATGAGCAGTACTTC. The chain joins TRBV7-2 to TRBJ2-5; D gene uncertain. Germline V CDR1 and CDR2: SGHTA, FQGNSA. Trimming removed 5 bases at V and 11 bases at J, with 24 bases between. The CDR3 sequence is 15 residues long.

This clonotype occurred a few times. The rearrangement links TRBV20-1 to TRBJ2-3; the D is unclear. The CDR3 has 17 residues. Germline-derived CDR1 and CDR2 are DFQATT and SNEGSKA (reference sequence). V lost 3 bases and J lost 0, with 19 bases in between. The CDR3 loop is CSASSQLDITSTDTQYF. CDR3 bases: TGCAGTGCTAGTTCCCAGTTAGATATAACTAGCACAGATACGCAGTATTTT.

This clonotype was detected a few times. V gene TRBV20-1 combines with J gene TRBJ1-5; D is undetermined. The CDR3 sequence is 13 residues long. Germline CDR1 DFQATT, CDR2 SNEGSKA (reference sequence). Trimming removed 6 bases from V and 7 bases from J, with 16 bases in between. DNA of the CDR3: TGCAGTGCCCCCCGAGAGGGAAGCCAGCCCCAGCATTTT. As protein: CSAPREGSQPQHF.

This clonotype was counted between two and nine times. The rearrangement joins TRBV7-2 to TRBJ2-6, with 11 nucleotides matching TRBD1. The CDR3 sequence is 18 residues long. V dropped 2 bases and J dropped 0; count of bases not matched to a gene: 3. Germline CDR1 SGHTA, CDR2 FQGNSA. CDR3: CASSLWGQGDSGANVLTF. CDR3 coding DNA: TGTGCCAGCAGCTTATGGGGACAGGGGGACTCTGGGGCCAACGTCCTGACTTTC.

This CDR3 is CASSFIREGGNEQFF. The DNA of the CDR3 is TGTGCCAGCAGTTTCATCAGGGAGGGTGGGAATGAGCAGTTCTTC. The J gene is TRBJ2-1, the V gene TRBV27; 7 nucleotides line up with TRBD2. Germline values: CDR1 MNHEY, CDR2 SMNVEV (reference sequence). The trim removed 3 bases at V and 7 bases at J, leaving 9 bases unmatched. This CDR3 has 15 residues.

The CDR3 DNA reads as TGCAGCGTTGATTCGGTCAGGCGCAGGGAGGATGAGCAGTTCTTC. Protein sequence: CSVDSVRRREDEQFF. The rearrangement links TRBV29-1 to TRBJ2-1, with a possible D match to TRBD2 (6 bases). Germline CDR1 SQVTM, CDR2 ANQGSEA. The CDR3 consists of 15 residues. V was trimmed by 3 bases and J by 8 bases, leaving 20 bases between them.

The rearrangement uses TRBV6-1 and TRBJ2-5; D might be TRBD2 (5 bases). Trimming removed 7 bases at V and 1 base at J, with 13 bases between. Germline CDR1 MNHNS, CDR2 SASEGT. This CDR3 is 14 amino acids long. The CDR3 spells CASTRGISQETQYF. CDR3 bases: TGTGCCAGCACTAGAGGGATCTCCCAAGAGACCCAGTACTTC.

The V call is TRBV7-2, the J call TRBJ2-2, with 8 nucleotides matching TRBD1. J lost 6 bases, V lost 5 bases, and 11 bases had no gene match. This CDR3 has 16 amino acids. Germline lookup yields CDR1 SGHTA and CDR2 FQGNSA. The CDR3 is CASSARRTGFAGELFF. The CDR3 DNA reads TGTGCCAGCAGCGCCCGACGGACAGGGTTCGCCGGGGAGCTGTTTTTT.

This clonotype was observed a handful of times. The rearrangement uses TRBV13 and TRBJ2-5, with unresolved D. V lost 4 bases, J lost 5 bases, and 14 bases lay in between. The V gene's germline CDR1 is PRHDT and CDR2 FYEKMQ (reference sequence). CDR3 length: 14 residues. The CDR3 DNA reads as TGTGCCAGCAGCTCGAGGCGTGGGGTCGAGACCCAGTACTTC. The encoded protein is CASSSRRGVETQYF.

This chain links TRBV3-1 with TRBJ2-1, with D perhaps matching TRBD2 (7 bases). V was shortened by 4 bases and J by 4 bases, with 17 bases between the two germline ends. Germline V gene sequence: CDR1 LGHDT, CDR2 YNNKEL (reference sequence). The CDR3 covers 16 residues. CDR3 bases: TGTGCCAGCAGCCCGAGGGAGGGGGGGACTTACAATGAGCAGTTCTTC. It encodes CASSPREGGTYNEQFF.

A few counts support this clonotype. The V and J genes are TRBV7-9 and TRBJ2-7; D is perhaps TRBD1 (5 bases). Trimming cost V 5 bases and J 4 bases, with 18 bases left between them. CDR3 length: 15 residues. Germline assignment: CDR1 SEHNR and CDR2 FQNEAQ (reference sequence). Here the CDR3 reads CASSPAAGLGYEQYF. The CDR3 bases are TGTGCCAGCAGCCCCGCGGCAGGGTTAGGGTACGAGCAGTACTTC.

This clonotype was observed a handful of times. The CDR3 sequence: CASSSGPGRTDTQYF. The CDR3 DNA sequence: TGCGCCAGCAGCTCGGGTCCAGGCCGCACAGATACGCAGTATTTT. V and J are TRBV5-1 and TRBJ2-3; D is unclear. Trimming stripped 3 bases from V and 1 base from J, with 12 bases between. This CDR3 is built from 15 residues. The germline CDR1 and CDR2 sequences are SGHRS and YFSETQ. Variable domain in full (rest from reference TRBV5-1 and TRBJ2-3): KAGVTQTPRYLIKTRGQQVTLSCSPISGHRSVSWYQQTPGQGLQFLFEYFSETQRNKGNFPGRFSGRQFSNSRSEMNVSTLELGDSALYLCASSSGPGRTDTQYFGPGTRLTVL.

This clonotype was detected many times. V and J are TRBV14 and TRBJ1-1, with D unresolved. Germline CDR1 reads SGHDN; CDR2 reads FVKESK. Trimming stripped 5 bases from V and 0 bases from J, with 7 bases between. CDR3 length: 13 amino acids. The chain's CDR3 is CASSFKMNTEAFF. The CDR3 coding sequence is TGTGCCAGCAGCTTTAAGATGAACACTGAAGCTTTCTTT.

This clonotype appeared a few times. V usage is TRBV11-2 and J usage is TRBJ2-7, with 12 bases identical to TRBD2. V dropped 8 bases and J dropped 0; count of bases not matched to a gene: 11. CDR1 is SGHAT and CDR2 is FQNNGV in the germline V gene. The CDR3 totals 17 residues. The CDR3 here is CASRKPGLAGSSYEQYF. CDR3 nucleotide sequence: TGTGCCAGCCGGAAACCCGGACTAGCGGGAAGCTCCTACGAGCAGTACTTC.

The chain uses TRBV12-3 or TRBV12-4 and TRBJ1-2; possibly TRBD1 for D (5 bases). This CDR3 has 14 residues. Trimming removed 7 bases at V and 5 bases at J, with 17 bases between. The CDR3 spells CASTRGREAYGYTF. The CDR3 nucleotides read TGTGCCAGCACCCGAGGCAGGGAAGCTTATGGCTACACCTTC.

The table lists this clonotype with a few counts. The chain couples TRBV6-4 to TRBJ2-1; TRBD1 matches at 10 bases. Germline CDR1 MRHNA, CDR2 SNTAGT. This CDR3 is 18 amino acids long. V lost 0 bases to trimming and J lost 4 bases; unmatched junction nucleotides: 9. The CDR3 nucleotides read TGTGCCAGCAGTGACTCCCCGACAGGGGGCATGGAATACAATGAGCAGTTCTTC. Translated, it gives CASSDSPTGGMEYNEQFF.

This chain uses TRBV28 with TRBJ2-1, with 8 bases aligning to TRBD2. CDR1 and CDR2 from the germline V gene are MDHEN and SYDVKM. The V gene end was trimmed by 2 bases and the J gene end by 0 bases; junction bases not matched to a gene: 6. The CDR3 covers 17 residues. CDR3 coding DNA: TGTGCCAGCAGTTTACTAGAACTAGCGGTCTCCTACAATGAGCAGTTCTTC. This translates into CASSLLELAVSYNEQFF.

The gene calls are TRBV5-1 and TRBJ2-1; D is uncertain. In germline, CDR1 is SGHRS, CDR2 YFSETQ. V was trimmed by 0 bases and J by 8 bases, leaving 15 bases between them. This CDR3 is 15 amino acids long. CDR3 sequence reads: CASSLATTLRYEQFF. The CDR3 nucleotides are TGCGCCAGCAGCTTGGCCACTACGCTGCGCTATGAGCAGTTCTTC. Full variable domain (missing parts from reference TRBV5-1 and TRBJ2-1): KAGVTQTPRYLIKTRGQQVTLSCSPISGHRSVSWYQQTPGQGLQFLFEYFSETQRNKGNFPGRFSGRQFSNSRSEMNVSTLELGDSALYLCASSLATTLRYEQFFGPGTRLTVL.

Only a few counts were recorded for this clonotype. CDR3 sequence reads: CASSLIGVSSGANVLTF. CDR3 sequence (DNA): TGTGCCAGCAGCTTAATCGGCGTTAGCTCTGGGGCCAACGTCCTGACTTTC. The rearrangement uses TRBV7-6 and TRBJ2-6; the D is unclear. V lost 2 bases to trimming and J lost 0 bases, with 11 bases between them. Germline V CDR1 and CDR2: SGHVS, FNYEAQ. The CDR3 runs 17 residues. The variable domain in full, completed from reference TRBV7-6 and TRBJ2-6, reads GAGVSQSPRYKVTKRGQDVALRCDPISGHVSLYWYRQALGQGPEFLTYFNYEAQQDKSGLPNDRFSAERPEGSISTLTIQRTEQRDSAMYRCASSLIGVSSGANVLTFGAGSRLTVL.

This clonotype was seen many times. The rearrangement joins TRBV20-1 to TRBJ2-5, with TRBD2 as a possible D gene (5 bases). The V and J ends lost 6 bases and 2 bases respectively, with 13 bases between them. Germline values: CDR1 DFQATT, CDR2 SNEGSKA (reference sequence). This CDR3 spans 13 amino acids. The CDR3 nucleotides are TGCAGTGCGGAGCGGACTGCTCAAGAGACCCAGTACTTC. This codes for CSAERTAQETQYF.

In this sample, this clonotype turned up a few times. The rearrangement uses TRBV7-2 and TRBJ2-5; possibly TRBD1 for D (5 bases). Looked up from germline, CDR1 is SGHTA and CDR2 is FQGNSA. Trimming removed 4 bases from V and 6 bases from J, with 15 bases in between. CDR3 size: 14 residues. CDR3 sequence reads: CASSSPGRGKTQYF. As DNA, the CDR3 is TGTGCCAGCAGCTCCCCCGGTAGGGGAAAGACCCAGTACTTC.

This chain links TRBV5-1 with TRBJ2-7; maybe TRBD1 (6 bases). This CDR3 has 15 residues. Germline lookup yields CDR1 SGHRS and CDR2 YFSETQ. V lost 6 bases, J lost 3 bases, and 19 bases lay in between. The CDR3 sequence is CASTIGGGCLYEQYF. CDR3 in DNA: TGCGCCAGCACCATAGGTGGGGGCTGCCTCTACGAGCAGTACTTC.

Worth noting for this clonotype: The junction and the germline gene differ at one end; a read error may be behind it. This chain links TRBV12-3 or TRBV12-4 with TRBJ2-3; D gene uncertain. The CDR3 sequence is 13 residues long. The CDR3 DNA sequence: TGCGCCAGCAGCCAAGTTGGCACAGATGCGCAGTATTTT. Its protein is CASSQVGTDAQYF.

This clonotype appeared a few times. This chain uses TRBV4-1 with TRBJ2-7; tentatively, D is TRBD2 (7 bases). Trimming left V 1 base short and J 0 bases short, with 10 bases between. This CDR3 has 15 amino acids. From germline, CDR1 is MGHRA and CDR2 YSYEKL. The CDR3 DNA reads as TGCGCCAGCAGCCAAGGGGCGGGGGCCTCCTACGAGCAGTACTTC. It encodes CASSQGAGASYEQYF.

V gene TRBV2 combines with J gene TRBJ2-4; D unclear. The CDR3 has 14 amino acids. V was cut by 8 bases and J by 0 bases, with 11 bases left in between. Germline CDR1 SNHLY, CDR2 FYNNEI. Here the CDR3 reads CASVNPLAKNIQYF. As DNA, the CDR3 is TGTGCCAGCGTCAACCCCTTAGCCAAAAACATTCAGTACTTC.

This clonotype has only a few counts. V gene TRBV12-3 or TRBV12-4 combines with J gene TRBJ2-1; D unresolved. The germline V and J ends were trimmed by 4 bases and 8 bases, with 15 bases remaining between them. The length of the CDR3 is 14 residues. Here the CDR3 reads CASSSLGKAHEQFF. The CDR3 nucleotides read TGTGCCAGCAGTTCCCTCGGTAAAGCACATGAGCAGTTCTTC.